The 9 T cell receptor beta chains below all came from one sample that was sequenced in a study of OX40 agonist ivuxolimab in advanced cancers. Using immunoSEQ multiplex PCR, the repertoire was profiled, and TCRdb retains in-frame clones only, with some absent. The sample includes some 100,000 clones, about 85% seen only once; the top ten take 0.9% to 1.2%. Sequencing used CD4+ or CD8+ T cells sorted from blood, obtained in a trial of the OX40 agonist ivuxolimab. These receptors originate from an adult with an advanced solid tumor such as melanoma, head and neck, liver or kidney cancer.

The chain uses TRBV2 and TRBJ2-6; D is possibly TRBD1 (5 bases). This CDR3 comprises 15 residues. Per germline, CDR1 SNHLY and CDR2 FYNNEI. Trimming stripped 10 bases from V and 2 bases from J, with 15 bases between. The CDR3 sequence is CATQGLGTGANVLTF. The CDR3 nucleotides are TGTGCCACCCAGGGATTGGGTACTGGGGCCAACGTCCTGACTTTC.

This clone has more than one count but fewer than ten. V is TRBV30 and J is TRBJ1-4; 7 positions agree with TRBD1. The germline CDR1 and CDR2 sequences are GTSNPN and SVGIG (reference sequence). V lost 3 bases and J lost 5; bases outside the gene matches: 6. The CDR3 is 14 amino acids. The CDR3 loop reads CAWSPDRANEKLFF. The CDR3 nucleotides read TGTGCCTGGAGCCCAGACAGGGCGAATGAAAAACTGTTTTTT.

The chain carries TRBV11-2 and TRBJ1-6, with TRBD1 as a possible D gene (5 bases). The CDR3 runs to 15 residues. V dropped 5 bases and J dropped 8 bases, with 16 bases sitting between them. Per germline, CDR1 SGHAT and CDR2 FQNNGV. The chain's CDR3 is CASSPPRAGDSPLHF. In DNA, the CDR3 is TGTGCCAGCAGCCCGCCACGGGCGGGGGATTCACCCCTCCACTTT. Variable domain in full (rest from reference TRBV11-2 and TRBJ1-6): EAGVAQSPRYKIIEKRQSVAFWCNPISGHATLYWYQQILGQGPKLLIQFQNNGVVDDSQLPKDRFSAERLKGVDSTLKIQPAKLEDSAVYLCASSPPRAGDSPLHFGNGTRLTVT.

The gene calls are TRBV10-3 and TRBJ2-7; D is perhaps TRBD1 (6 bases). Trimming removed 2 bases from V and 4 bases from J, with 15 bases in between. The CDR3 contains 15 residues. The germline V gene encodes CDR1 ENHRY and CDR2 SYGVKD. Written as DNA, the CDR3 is TGTGCCATCAGTGAGATACAGGGAAGGTTGTACGAGCAGTACTTC. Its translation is CAISEIQGRLYEQYF.

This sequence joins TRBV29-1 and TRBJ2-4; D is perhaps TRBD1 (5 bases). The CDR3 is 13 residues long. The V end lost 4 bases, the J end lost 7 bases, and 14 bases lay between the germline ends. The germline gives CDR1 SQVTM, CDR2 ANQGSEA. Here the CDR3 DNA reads TGCAGCGTTGTAGGGGCTTTTGGGAACATTCAGTACTTC. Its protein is CSVVGAFGNIQYF.

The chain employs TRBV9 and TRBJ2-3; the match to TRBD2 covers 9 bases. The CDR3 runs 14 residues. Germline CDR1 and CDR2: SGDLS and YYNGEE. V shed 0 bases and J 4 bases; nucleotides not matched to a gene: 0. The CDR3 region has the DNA TGTGCCAGCAGCGTAGGCGGGGGGGCAGATACGCAGTATTTT. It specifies CASSVGGGADTQYF.

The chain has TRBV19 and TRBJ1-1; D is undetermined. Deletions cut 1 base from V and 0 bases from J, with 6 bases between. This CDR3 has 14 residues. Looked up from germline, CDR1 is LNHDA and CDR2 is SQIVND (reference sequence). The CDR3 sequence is CASSIVRLNTEAFF. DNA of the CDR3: TGTGCCAGTAGTATAGTGCGGTTGAACACTGAAGCTTTCTTT.

This CDR3 reads CASSRGTDTQYF. CDR3 DNA: TGTGCCAGCAGCCGCGGCACAGATACGCAGTATTTT. V gene TRBV7-6 combines with J gene TRBJ2-3; the D is unclear. The germline V and J ends were trimmed by 5 bases and 1 base, with 4 bases remaining between them. The germline V gene encodes CDR1 SGHVS and CDR2 FNYEAQ. This CDR3 has 12 amino acids.

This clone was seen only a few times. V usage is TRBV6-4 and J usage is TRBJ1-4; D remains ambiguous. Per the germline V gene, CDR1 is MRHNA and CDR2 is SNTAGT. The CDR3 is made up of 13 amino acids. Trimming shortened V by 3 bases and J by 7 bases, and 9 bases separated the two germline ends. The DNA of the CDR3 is TGTGCCAGCAGTGAGATCGTTGGTGAAAAACTGTTTTTT. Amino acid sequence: CASSEIVGEKLFF.